The clone carrying this T cell receptor (beta chain) was counted a single time. Its specificity is unknown. The data stem from a study of T cell responses to AZD1222 COVID-19 vaccine. Findings of the study overall: Clonal diversity was possibly underestimated, and white British individuals and females predominated among donors. Baseline serostatus was positive in only a handful of AZD1222 recipients.

Per germline, CDR1 LNHDA and CDR2 SQIVND (reference sequence). The V and J ends lost 5 bases and 2 bases, in that order; junction bases with no gene match: 6. This CDR3 contains 14 residues. Data came from immunoSEQ multiplex PCR; TCRdb stores just in-frame clones and leaves some out. The sample holds 150,000 to 200,000 clones, 85% to 90% seen once. The chain couples TRBV19 to TRBJ2-7; 7 bases line up with TRBD1. This TCR was sampled from an adult in good health. Specimen: peripheral blood, collected on day 0 of AZD1222 vaccination. CDR3 loop: CASSQQGFAYEQYF. The DNA for the CDR3 is TGTGCCAGTAGTCAACAGGGGTTCGCCTACGAGCAGTACTTC.